This T cell receptor (beta chain) was identified in a study of control samples from healthy donors and cancer patients. V lost 4 bases to trimming and J lost 4 bases, with 5 bases between them. Germline CDR1 and CDR2: MNHEY and SVGAGI. The CDR3 is 12 amino acids. The repertoire was sequenced with immunoSEQ multiplex PCR; TCRdb's copy has only in-frame clones and lacks some. The sample consists of 150,000 or so clones, 80% to 95% of them appearing once. The chain has TRBV6-5 and TRBJ1-5; D may be TRBD1 (5 bases). The clonotype was recovered from a man between 18 and 29 years old in good health. Sequenced input: blood. In nucleotides, the CDR3 is TGTGCCAGCAGTTCAGGGAATCAGCCCCAGCATTTT. Translated: CASSSGNQPQHF.